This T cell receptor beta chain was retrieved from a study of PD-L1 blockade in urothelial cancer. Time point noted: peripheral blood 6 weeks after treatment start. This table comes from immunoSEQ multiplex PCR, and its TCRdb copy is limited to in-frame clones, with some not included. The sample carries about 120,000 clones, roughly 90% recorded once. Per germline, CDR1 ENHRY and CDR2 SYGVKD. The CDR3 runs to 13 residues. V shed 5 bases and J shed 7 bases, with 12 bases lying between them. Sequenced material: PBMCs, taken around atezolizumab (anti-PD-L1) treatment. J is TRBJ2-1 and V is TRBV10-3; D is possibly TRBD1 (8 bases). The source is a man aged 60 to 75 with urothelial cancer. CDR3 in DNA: TGTGCCATCAGTTTACAGGGGGGGAATGAGCAGTTCTTC. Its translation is CAISLQGGNEQFF.